This passage covers 8 T cell receptor beta chains from one sample sequenced in a study of identical twins. TCRdb processed the 5' RACE reads anew with MiXCR; each CDR3 protein has one entry. The sample shows about 240,000 distinct CDR3 sequences, about an eighth of them seen only once. These data are also associated with another study on yellow fever vaccine responses in identical twins.

Sequencing input: memory (CD45RO+) T cells sorted from blood. The receptors were sampled from a woman under 30 in good health.

This chain links TRBV20-1 with TRBJ2-1; 8 nucleotides line up with TRBD2. This CDR3 is built from 14 residues. Germline CDR1 DFQATT, CDR2 SNEGSKA (reference sequence). V gave up 3 bases and J gave up 12 bases; unmatched junction bases: 13. This CDR3 reads CSASQRGYPRVQFF. The CDR3 DNA follows: TGCAGTGCTAGCCAGCGGGGGTACCCGCGGGTGCAGTTCTTC.

Only a few counts were recorded for this clonotype. CDR3 sequence reads: CASTQQETQYF. The CDR3 DNA is TGTGCCAGCACCCAACAAGAGACCCAGTACTTC. The chain employs TRBV7-2 and TRBJ2-5, with no clear D. The CDR3 is made up of 11 amino acids. Germline-derived CDR1 and CDR2 are SGHTA and FQGNSA. V gave up 7 bases and J gave up 2 bases, with 5 bases separating them.

This clonotype occurred many times. The gene calls are TRBV12-3 or TRBV12-4 and TRBJ1-2, with 8 bases matching TRBD1. This CDR3 contains 12 residues. J gave up 7 bases and V 6 bases, and 4 bases lay outside the gene matches. CDR3 residues: CASSPGTGGYTF. The CDR3 coding sequence is TGTGCCAGCAGCCCCGGGACAGGTGGCTACACCTTC.

This clonotype showed up many times. The V call is TRBV12-3 or TRBV12-4, the J call TRBJ2-7, with TRBD2 as a possible D gene (5 bases). V lost 4 bases, J lost 2 bases, and 6 bases lay in between. This CDR3 is 12 amino acids long. The CDR3 nucleotides are TGTGCCAGCAGTTCCGGGGCCTACGAGCAGTACTTC. Translated: CASSSGAYEQYF.

In this sample, this clonotype turned up many times. The genes are TRBV12-3 or TRBV12-4 and TRBJ2-1, with unresolved D. V was pared by 5 bases and J by 7 bases, with 6 bases between. The CDR3 totals 11 residues. CDR3 sequence: CASSAANEQFF. The CDR3 nucleotides are TGTGCCAGCAGTGCCGCTAATGAGCAGTTCTTC.

This rearrangement joins TRBV7-2 to TRBJ2-4; D call uncertain. CDR1 and CDR2 from the germline V gene are SGHTA and FQGNSA. The CDR3 is made up of 15 amino acids. Trimming removed 4 bases from V and 0 bases from J, with 10 bases in between. The DNA for the CDR3 is TGTGCCAGCAGCTCCGGTGGGTTAGCCAAAAACATTCAGTACTTC. The encoded protein is CASSSGGLAKNIQYF.

Ten or more counts support this clonotype. J is TRBJ1-1 and V is TRBV5-1; a weak D match, TRBD1 (5 bases). Trimming stripped 0 bases from V and 8 bases from J, with 17 bases between. This CDR3 is built from 15 residues. In germline, CDR1 is SGHRS, CDR2 YFSETQ. DNA of the CDR3: TGCGCCAGCAGCTTGGAAAGGGGACCGCGAGGGGAAGCTTTCTTT. Translated, it gives CASSLERGPRGEAFF.

Turning to this clonotype: A read error may be the cause here, since a much bigger clone is one base away. CDR3 DNA sequence: TGTGCCACCAGCAGATATCTCGGAATAGCGGAGGAAGAGACCCAGTACTTC. Its protein product is CATSRYLGIAEEETQYF. V is TRBV15 and J is TRBJ2-5; D is perhaps TRBD2 (6 bases). This CDR3 is 17 amino acids long. The ends were cut back, 2 bases at V and 3 bases at J, with 19 bases in the middle. Germline V lookup: CDR1 LNHNV, CDR2 YYDKDF (reference sequence).